These 21 T cell receptor beta chains share one sample of origin, sequenced in a study of beta chain features in type 1 diabetes. The investigators reverse transcribed all of the isolated RNA, so they sequenced expressed TCRB transcripts. Data came from immunoSEQ multiplex PCR; TCRdb stores just in-frame clones and leaves some out. The sample has around 340,000 clones; 7% to 9% are singletons. Sequences were obtained from central memory CD4+ T cells from blood. These receptors were collected from a woman younger than 30 in good health.

The rearrangement uses TRBV2 and TRBJ2-7; TRBD1 aligns across 7 bases. Germline CDR1 reads SNHLY; CDR2 reads FYNNEI. The CDR3 is 15 amino acids. The junction had 11 bases not matched to a gene; V was cut back by 8 bases and J by 1 base. CDR3 amino acids: CASGPRDRGSYEQYF. The CDR3 region has the DNA TGTGCCAGCGGCCCACGGGACAGAGGATCCTACGAGCAGTACTTC.

The V gene is TRBV6-5, the J gene TRBJ1-2; a weak D match, TRBD1 (5 bases). The CDR3 is 13 amino acids. Germline CDR1 is MNHEY and CDR2 is SVGAGI. V was trimmed by 0 bases and J by 8 bases, leaving 10 bases between them. CDR3 in amino acids: CASSYSTARGYTF. In DNA, the CDR3 is TGTGCCAGCAGTTACTCGACAGCGCGGGGCTACACCTTC.

This clone showed up many times. V gene TRBV28 combines with J gene TRBJ2-7; TRBD1 agrees at 7 bases. The germline CDR1 and CDR2 sequences are MDHEN and SYDVKM. The CDR3 has 13 residues. V lost 6 bases, J lost 2 bases, and 4 bases stayed unmatched. CDR3 coding DNA: TGTGCCAGCAGCCCGGGACAGACCTACGAGCAGTACTTC. Translating gives CASSPGQTYEQYF.

A few counts support this clone. The J gene is TRBJ1-6, the V gene TRBV27; D not resolved. The germline CDR1 and CDR2 sequences are MNHEY and SMNVEV (reference sequence). V was clipped by 8 bases and J by 0 bases, with 8 bases between them. The CDR3 has 14 residues. The CDR3 reads CASGRDSYNSPLHF. The CDR3 nucleotides are TGTGCCAGCGGCCGGGACTCCTATAATTCACCCCTCCACTTT.

This clone came up a few times. The chain recombines TRBV7-2 with TRBJ1-5; D unresolved. Germline values: CDR1 SGHTA, CDR2 FQGNSA. This CDR3 is 14 amino acids long. V was clipped by 1 base and J by 6 bases, with 10 bases between them. The CDR3 region is CASSLGGEVQPQHF. The CDR3 bases are TGTGCCAGCAGCTTAGGTGGTGAGGTTCAGCCCCAGCATTTT. Full variable domain (outside the CDR3, taken from reference TRBV7-2 and TRBJ1-5): GAGVSQSPSNKVTEKGKDVELRCDPISGHTALYWYRQSLGQGLEFLIYFQGNSAPDKSGLPSDRFSAERTGGSVSTLTIQRTQQEDSAVYLCASSLGGEVQPQHFGDGTRLSIL.

The chain joins TRBV9 to TRBJ1-1; D is unclear. V was cut by 2 bases and J by 7 bases, with 12 bases left in between. The CDR3 length is 13 residues. CDR1 and CDR2 (germline): SGDLS, YYNGEE. The CDR3 sequence is CASSVSYANEAFF. The CDR3 coding sequence is TGTGCCAGCAGCGTTAGTTACGCGAATGAAGCTTTCTTT.

This clone has just a few counts. V is TRBV10-3 and J is TRBJ2-3, with D possibly being TRBD2 (7 bases). Germline CDR1 and CDR2: ENHRY and SYGVKD. The V end was cut by 5 bases, the J end by 0 bases, with 12 bases between. The CDR3 is made up of 15 amino acids. CDR3 in amino acids: CAISPGRGSTDTQYF. The CDR3 DNA sequence: TGTGCCATCAGTCCTGGGAGGGGGAGCACAGATACGCAGTATTTT.

Only a few counts were recorded for this clone. With a much larger clone just one base away, this may be a read error. Other DNA sequences from this sample encode an identical CDR3 as well. The chain combines TRBV2 with TRBJ2-7; 10 bases match TRBD1. Per germline, CDR1 SNHLY and CDR2 FYNNEI. The CDR3 is 13 amino acids. V was clipped by 6 bases and J by 2 bases; unmatched bases: 1. The CDR3: CASRTGGPYEQYF. The CDR3 DNA reads TGTGCCAGCAGGACAGGGGGCCCCTACGAGCAGTACTTC.

The chain couples TRBV2 to TRBJ2-7; 7 bases agree with TRBD1. CDR3 length: 13 residues. Germline CDR1 SNHLY, CDR2 FYNNEI. Trimming at V came to 9 bases and at J to 0 bases, leaving 5 bases not matched to a gene. The CDR3 DNA follows: TGTGCCAGTTCGGACAGGACCTCCTACGAGCAGTACTTC. Protein product: CASSDRTSYEQYF.

The rearrangement uses TRBV18 and TRBJ2-3, with D possibly TRBD2 on 6 matching bases. The CDR3 spans 16 residues. Trimming left V 0 bases short and J 5 bases short, with 15 bases between. The germline V gene encodes CDR1 KGHSH and CDR2 LQKENI. The CDR3 reads CASSPPSTGAGDTQYF. CDR3 DNA: TGTGCCAGCTCACCACCCTCCACGGGAGCGGGAGATACGCAGTATTTT.

This clone showed up just a few times. CDR3 bases: TGTGCCAGCAGCTTAACATCCGGGCTCCATGAAAAACTGTTTTTT. This codes for CASSLTSGLHEKLFF. The V call is TRBV7-2, the J call TRBJ1-4; D unresolved. CDR1 is SGHTA, CDR2 FQGNSA, per germline. The length of the CDR3 is 15 residues. Trimming cost V 2 bases and J 6 bases, with 13 bases left between them.

The chain recombines TRBV28 with TRBJ2-5; TRBD2 aligns across 7 bases. The germline CDR1 and CDR2 sequences are MDHEN and SYDVKM. CDR3 length: 15 residues. After removal of 7 bases from V and 6 bases from J, the junction contained 14 bases not matched to a gene. The CDR3 loop is CASTVVGTTWKTQYF. The CDR3 region has the DNA TGTGCCAGCACCGTAGTCGGGACTACGTGGAAGACCCAGTACTTC.

This clone appeared a few times. This chain uses TRBV7-9 with TRBJ2-3; D might be TRBD1 (6 bases). Trimming pared 5 bases from V and 2 bases from J, leaving 11 bases between. There are 14 residues in the CDR3. CDR1 is SEHNR and CDR2 is FQNEAQ in the germline V gene (reference sequence). Written as DNA, the CDR3 is TGTGCCAGCAGCCGGACAGCCTCCACAGATACGCAGTATTTT. Amino acid sequence: CASSRTASTDTQYF.

This chain connects TRBV11-2 to TRBJ2-7; D unclear. The CDR3 is made up of 11 amino acids. V was trimmed by 2 bases and J by 5 bases, leaving 4 bases between them. Looked up from germline, CDR1 is SGHAT and CDR2 is FQNNGV. CDR3 loop: CASSLLDEQYF. The CDR3 DNA is TGTGCCAGCAGCTTATTAGACGAGCAGTACTTC.

This clone has more than one count but fewer than ten. The CDR3 DNA follows: TGTGCCAGCAGCTTAGGCCCAGACCACACCGGGGAGCTGTTTTTT. Protein product: CASSLGPDHTGELFF. The chain couples TRBV7-2 to TRBJ2-2; no clear D gene. CDR3 size: 15 residues. The germline CDR1 and CDR2 sequences are SGHTA and FQGNSA. V shed 1 base and J shed 3 bases, with 9 bases lying between them.

This clone was detected a few times. This chain joins TRBV14 and TRBJ1-6; D is unresolved. Trimming removed 0 bases from V and 10 bases from J, with 4 bases in between. There are 12 residues in the CDR3. CDR1 and CDR2 from the germline V gene are SGHDN and FVKESK. The CDR3 nucleotides read TGTGCCAGCAGCCAAGATCGGTCACCCCTCCACTTT. This sequence encodes CASSQDRSPLHF.

This clone was detected many times. The chain joins TRBV29-1 to TRBJ1-2, with TRBD1 as a possible D gene (5 bases). Germline V gene data show CDR1 as SQVTM and CDR2 as ANQGSEA. Trimming pared 6 bases from V and 5 bases from J, leaving 16 bases between. The CDR3 extends over 13 amino acids. The CDR3 spells CSVDDSLGYGYTF. CDR3 coding DNA: TGCAGCGTCGATGACAGCCTAGGGTATGGCTACACCTTC.

Only a few counts were recorded for this clone. CDR3 sequence reads: CASENDRVGCENEQFF. Here the CDR3 DNA reads TGCGCCAGCGAAAACGACAGGGTTGGGTGTGAAAATGAGCAGTTCTTC. The V and J genes are TRBV23-1 and TRBJ2-1; 7 bases align to TRBD1. TRBV23-1 is an ORF for which the function is uncertain. The V and J ends lost 8 bases and 7 bases, in that order; junction bases with no gene match: 17. The CDR3 totals 16 residues.

The chain employs TRBV27 and TRBJ1-5, with D possibly being TRBD1 (5 bases). The germline V gene encodes CDR1 MNHEY and CDR2 SMNVEV (reference sequence). V dropped 4 bases and J dropped 2 bases, with 15 bases sitting between them. There are 16 residues in the CDR3. This chain's CDR3 is CASSSSGGVGNQPQHF. CDR3 bases: TGTGCCAGCAGTTCATCCGGGGGGGTGGGCAATCAGCCCCAGCATTTT.

The chain combines TRBV10-3 with TRBJ2-7, with D tentatively TRBD1 (6 bases). CDR1 and CDR2 from the germline V gene are ENHRY and SYGVKD. The CDR3 is 14 residues long. V lost 6 bases and J lost 6, with 18 bases in between. The CDR3 bases are TGTGCCATCAGCCGAGACAGGTCGACCGTCGAGCAGTACTTC. Translated, it gives CAISRDRSTVEQYF.

The rearrangement joins TRBV7-9 to TRBJ2-1; 10 bases agree with TRBD1. The CDR3 consists of 14 residues. Germline V lookup: CDR1 SEHNR, CDR2 FQNEAQ (reference sequence). V was pared by 4 bases and J by 8 bases, with 5 bases of the junction left unmatched. The CDR3 coding sequence is TGTGCCAGCAGCTCCGGACAGGGGGTCGATGAGCAGTTCTTC. Translated: CASSSGQGVDEQFF.